This entry describes one TCR beta chain. Its antigen is not identified. The data stem from a study of cytomegalovirus exposure and HLA in healthy donors. Overall study: Some 85 million unique TCRs, all from HLA-typed donors, were included in an early release of the data. Findings and limits, study-wide: Researchers left out some V segments, among them TRBV6-2 and TRBV6-3, as indistinguishable.

The study ran its PCR with 60 Vbeta and 13 Jbeta primers. In the original analysis: The authors later counted about 80 million unique TCR beta chains, some 12 million of them shared. Method: immunoSEQ multiplex PCR; TCRdb's copy keeps in-frame clones and lacks some. The V and J calls and clone size come from that table; D and trimming were worked out from the DNA. The data include around 130,000 clones; the top ten clones carry 1.5% to 1.8%. V was shortened by 5 bases and J by 5 bases, with 15 bases between the two germline ends. The CDR3 runs to 14 residues. Germline loops: CDR1 MGHRA, CDR2 YSYEKL. Each of the donors was a healthy bone marrow donor.

V gene TRBV4-1 combines with J gene TRBJ2-5; the D is unclear. This receptor was obtained from a woman aged 40 to 55 in good health and CMV-seronegative. The sample comprised PBMCs. CDR3 in DNA: TGCGCCAGCAGCTCGAGTCCGACCGGGGAGACCCAGTACTTC. Translating it yields CASSSSPTGETQYF.